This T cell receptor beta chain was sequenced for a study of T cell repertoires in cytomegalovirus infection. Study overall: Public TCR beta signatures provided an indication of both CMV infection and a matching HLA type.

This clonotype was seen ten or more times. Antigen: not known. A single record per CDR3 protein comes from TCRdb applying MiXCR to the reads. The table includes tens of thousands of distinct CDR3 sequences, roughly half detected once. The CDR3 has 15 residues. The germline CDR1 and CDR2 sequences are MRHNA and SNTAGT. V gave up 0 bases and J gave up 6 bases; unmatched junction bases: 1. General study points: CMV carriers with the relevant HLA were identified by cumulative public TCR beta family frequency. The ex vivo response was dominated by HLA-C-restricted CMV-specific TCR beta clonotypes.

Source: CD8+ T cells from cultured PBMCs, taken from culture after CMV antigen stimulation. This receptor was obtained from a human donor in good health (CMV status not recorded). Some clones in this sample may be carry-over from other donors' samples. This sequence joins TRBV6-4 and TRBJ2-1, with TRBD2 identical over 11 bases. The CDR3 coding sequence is TGTGCCAGCAGTGACTCAACTAGCGGGAGCAATGAGCAGTTCTTC. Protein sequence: CASSDSTSGSNEQFF.